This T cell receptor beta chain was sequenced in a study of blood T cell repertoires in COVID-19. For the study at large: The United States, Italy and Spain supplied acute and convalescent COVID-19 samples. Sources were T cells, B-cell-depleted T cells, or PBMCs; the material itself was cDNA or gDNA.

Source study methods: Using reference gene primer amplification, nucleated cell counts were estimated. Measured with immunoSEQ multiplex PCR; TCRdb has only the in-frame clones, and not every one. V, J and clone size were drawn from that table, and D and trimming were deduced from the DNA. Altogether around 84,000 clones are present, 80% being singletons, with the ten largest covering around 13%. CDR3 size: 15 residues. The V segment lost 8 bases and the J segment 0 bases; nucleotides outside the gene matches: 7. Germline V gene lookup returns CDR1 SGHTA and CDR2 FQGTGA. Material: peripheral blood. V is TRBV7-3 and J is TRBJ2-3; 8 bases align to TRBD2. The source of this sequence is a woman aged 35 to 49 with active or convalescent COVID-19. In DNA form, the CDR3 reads TGTGCCAGCCGGCTGGCGGGGGGTAGCACAGATACGCAGTATTTT. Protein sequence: CASRLAGGSTDTQYF.